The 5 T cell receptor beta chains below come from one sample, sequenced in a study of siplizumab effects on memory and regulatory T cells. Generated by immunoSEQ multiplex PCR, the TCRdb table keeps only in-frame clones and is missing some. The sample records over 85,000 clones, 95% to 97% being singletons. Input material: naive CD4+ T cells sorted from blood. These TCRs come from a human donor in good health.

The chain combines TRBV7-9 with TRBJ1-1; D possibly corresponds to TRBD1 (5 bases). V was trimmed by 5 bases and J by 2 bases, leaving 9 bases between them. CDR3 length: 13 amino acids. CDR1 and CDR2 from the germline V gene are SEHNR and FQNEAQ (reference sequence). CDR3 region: CASSPQGNTEAFF. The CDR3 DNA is TGTGCCAGCAGCCCCCAGGGCAACACTGAAGCTTTCTTT.

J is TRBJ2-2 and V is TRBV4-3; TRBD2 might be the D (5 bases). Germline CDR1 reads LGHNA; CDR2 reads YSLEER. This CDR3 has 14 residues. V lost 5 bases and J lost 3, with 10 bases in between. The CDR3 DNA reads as TGCGCCAGCAGCATTGAGGGCTACACCGGGGAGCTGTTTTTT. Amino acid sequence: CASSIEGYTGELFF.

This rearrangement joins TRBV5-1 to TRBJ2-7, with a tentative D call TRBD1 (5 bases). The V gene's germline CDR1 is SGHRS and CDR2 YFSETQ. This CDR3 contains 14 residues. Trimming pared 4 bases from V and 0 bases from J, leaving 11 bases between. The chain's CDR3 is CASSPTDSSYEQYF. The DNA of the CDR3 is TGCGCCAGCAGCCCGACAGACAGCTCCTACGAGCAGTACTTC.

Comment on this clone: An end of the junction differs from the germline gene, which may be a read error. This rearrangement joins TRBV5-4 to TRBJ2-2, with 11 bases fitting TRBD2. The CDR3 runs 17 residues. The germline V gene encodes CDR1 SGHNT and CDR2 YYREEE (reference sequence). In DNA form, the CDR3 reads TGTGCCAGCAGCTCGGGCGGGACTAGCGGATATACCGTGGAGCTGTTTTTT. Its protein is CASSSGGTSGYTVELFF.

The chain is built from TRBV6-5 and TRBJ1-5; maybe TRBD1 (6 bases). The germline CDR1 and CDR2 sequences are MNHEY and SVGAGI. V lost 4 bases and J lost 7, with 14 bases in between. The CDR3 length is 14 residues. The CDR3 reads CASSFGTFGQPQHF. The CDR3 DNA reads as TGTGCCAGCAGTTTCGGGACATTTGGGCAGCCCCAGCATTTT.